The clone carrying this TCR beta chain was found a few times. How the authors handled the data: Amplification from reference gene primers served as the basis for estimated nucleated cell counts. Generated by immunoSEQ multiplex PCR, the TCRdb table keeps only in-frame clones and is missing some. V and J calls and clone size are given by that table; D and trimming were obtained from the DNA. The sample lists a few hundred thousand clones, about nine tenths occurring once. CDR1 and CDR2 (germline): SGHTA, FQGTGA. The V end was cut by 2 bases, the J end by 4 bases, with 14 bases between. The CDR3 sequence is 15 residues long. The data are from a study of blood T cell repertoires in COVID-19. Study at large: Sources were T cells, B-cell-depleted T cells, or PBMCs; the material itself was cDNA or gDNA.

The V call is TRBV7-3, the J call TRBJ1-2; D is undetermined. This receptor was taken from a woman aged 25 to 39 with active or convalescent COVID-19. Sequenced sample: peripheral blood. The DNA of the CDR3 is TGTGCCAGCAGCTTAGGACTGAGCCAGCGCTATGGCTACACCTTC. Its protein product is CASSLGLSQRYGYTF. Combining the CDR3 with reference TRBV7-3 and TRBJ1-2 gives the whole variable domain GAGVSQTPSNKVTEKGKYVELRCDPISGHTALYWYRQSLGQGPEFLIYFQGTGAADDSGLPNDRFFAVRPEGSVSTLKIQRTERGDSAVYLCASSLGLSQRYGYTFGSGTRLTVV.